The clone carrying this TCR beta chain was seen repeatedly, ten times or more. It was genomic DNA that served as the template for profiling TCR beta VDJ and CDR3. Using its own MiXCR run on the reads, TCRdb lists one record per CDR3 protein. The data show hundreds of thousands of distinct CDR3 sequences, about two thirds seen once. The data derive from a study of CD8+CD57+ T cells in acquired aplastic anemia. Overall study: Healthy donors had, on average, roughly 10 million reads for their CD4+ cells.

Germline V gene data show CDR1 as LNHNV and CDR2 as YYDKDF (reference sequence). The CDR3 covers 16 residues. V was pared by 1 base and J by 2 bases, with 5 bases of the junction left unmatched. The sample was sorted CD4+, CD8+, or CD8+CD57+ T cells (not recorded which) from PBMCs. This sequence was found in a human donor in good health, serving as a control. The rearrangement links TRBV15 to TRBJ2-3, with 8 bases that match TRBD2. The CDR3: CATSRVSGGATDTQYF. CDR3 DNA sequence: TGTGCCACCAGCAGAGTAAGCGGGGGAGCCACAGATACGCAGTATTTT.